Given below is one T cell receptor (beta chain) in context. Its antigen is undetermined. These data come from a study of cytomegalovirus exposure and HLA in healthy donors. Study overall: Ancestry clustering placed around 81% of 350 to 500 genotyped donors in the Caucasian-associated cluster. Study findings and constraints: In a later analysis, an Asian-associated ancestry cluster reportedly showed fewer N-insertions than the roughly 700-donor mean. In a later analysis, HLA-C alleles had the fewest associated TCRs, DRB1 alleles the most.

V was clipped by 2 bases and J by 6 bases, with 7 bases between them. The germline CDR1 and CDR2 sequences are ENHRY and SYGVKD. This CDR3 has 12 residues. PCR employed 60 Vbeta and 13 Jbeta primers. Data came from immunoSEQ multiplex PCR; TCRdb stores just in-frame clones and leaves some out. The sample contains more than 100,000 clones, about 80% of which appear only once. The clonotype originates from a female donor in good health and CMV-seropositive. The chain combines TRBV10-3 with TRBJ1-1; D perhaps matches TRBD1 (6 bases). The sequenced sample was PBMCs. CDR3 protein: CAISEGQPEAFF. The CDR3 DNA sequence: TGTGCCATCAGTGAGGGACAGCCTGAAGCTTTCTTT.